The 26 T cell receptor beta chains reported below all come from one sample, sequenced in a study of blood T cell repertoires in COVID-19 (dated by TCRdb to 2018 to 2020). Libraries were prepared through the immunoSEQ multiplex PCR assay. TCRdb took over this immuneACCESS table, retaining in-frame rearrangements with V and J assigned. Such tables are incomplete; in checked studies, under half of the missing clones stem from an unresolved V gene, and the remainder is unexplained. Counted in this sample were tens of thousands of clones; almost 80% of them appeared once. About 6% of the sample rests with the top ten. The sequencing input was PBMCs or T cells enriched from blood (not recorded which). All receptors derive from a woman in her forties or fifties with acute COVID-19.

V and J are TRBV18 and TRBJ1-4, with D perhaps TRBD1 (5 bases). The CDR3 has 14 amino acids. Trimming left V 3 bases short and J 8 bases short, with 13 bases between. Germline loops: CDR1 KGHSH, CDR2 LQKENI. CDR3 nucleotides: TGTGCCAGCTCACCGGGGACTCTAGGAGAAAAACTGTTTTTT. Translation: CASSPGTLGEKLFF.

The CDR3 DNA follows: TGCGCCAGCAGCTTACAGCCCCCGAATGAAAAACTGTTTTTT. It yields the protein CASSLQPPNEKLFF. This chain connects TRBV5-1 to TRBJ1-4; D gene unclear. Germline V gives CDR1 SGHRS, CDR2 YFSETQ. The V gene lost 2 bases and the J gene lost 5 bases, with 10 bases spanning the gap. The length of the CDR3 is 14 residues.

The chain recombines TRBV3-1 (or the pseudogene TRBV3-2) with TRBJ1-1, with D tentatively TRBD1 (6 bases). Deletions cut 0 bases from V and 1 base from J, with 12 bases between. This CDR3 has 16 residues. CDR1 LGHDT and CDR2 YNNKEL come from the germline V gene (reference sequence). The DNA for the CDR3 is TGTGCCAGCAGCCAAGAGTTCAGGGGCAGGAACACTGAAGCTTTCTTT. Amino acids: CASSQEFRGRNTEAFF.

This chain connects TRBV12-3 or TRBV12-4 to TRBJ1-2; D gene ambiguous. CDR3 length: 12 residues. V lost 0 bases and J 4 bases, leaving 3 bases between the germline ends. Here the CDR3 reads CASSLAAYGYTF. The CDR3, as DNA: TGTGCCAGCAGTTTAGCGGCCTATGGCTACACCTTC.

In this sample, this clone turned up once. The chain is built from TRBV5-6 and TRBJ1-6; D remains unclear. The germline V and J ends were trimmed by 6 bases and 3 bases, with 19 bases remaining between them. Germline CDR1 reads SGHDT; CDR2 reads YYEEEE. This CDR3 has 17 residues. The CDR3 loop reads CASTSATEGHYNSPLHF. CDR3 coding DNA: TGTGCCAGCACCTCAGCGACGGAGGGCCACTATAATTCACCCCTCCACTTT.

The V and J genes are TRBV5-1 and TRBJ1-4, with D possibly matching TRBD1 (6 bases). CDR1 and CDR2 (germline): SGHRS, YFSETQ. The V end was cut by 7 bases, the J end by 0 bases, with 10 bases between. The CDR3 is 14 residues long. This CDR3 reads CASHSGATNEKLFF. The DNA of the CDR3 is TGCGCCAGCCACTCAGGGGCAACTAATGAAAAACTGTTTTTT.

The chain joins TRBV25-1 to TRBJ2-5; 11 bases are a match to TRBD1. CDR3 size: 17 residues. Germline V gives CDR1 MGHDK, CDR2 SYGVNS. Losses at the gene ends were 5 bases for V and 5 bases for J; bases not matched to a gene: 13. Here the CDR3 DNA reads TGTGCCAGCAGTCTCGGATTGGACAGGGGGCGGATTGAGACCCAGTACTTC. Amino acid sequence: CASSLGLDRGRIETQYF.

V is TRBV29-1 and J is TRBJ2-1, with TRBD1 as a possible D gene (6 bases). Germline CDR1 SQVTM, CDR2 ANQGSEA. Trimming pared 2 bases from V and 7 bases from J, leaving 15 bases between. This CDR3 is built from 14 residues. For the CDR3, the DNA is TGCAGCGTTGAACCCCAGGGGATGAGGAATGAGCAGTTCTTC. Protein product: CSVEPQGMRNEQFF.

This clone was recorded only once. The chain employs TRBV7-9 and TRBJ2-1, with TRBD2 as a possible D gene (5 bases). From germline, CDR1 is SEHNR and CDR2 FQNEAQ (reference sequence). V was trimmed by 1 base and J by 2 bases, leaving 12 bases between them. The CDR3 covers 16 residues. CDR3 nucleotides: TGTGCCAGCAGCTTAGATCCGGGGAGAGCCTACAATGAGCAGTTCTTC. This codes for CASSLDPGRAYNEQFF.

The chain has TRBV5-1 and TRBJ2-2, with 7 bases that match TRBD1. Germline V gene data show CDR1 as SGHRS and CDR2 as YFSETQ. This CDR3 has 14 amino acids. V lost 6 bases, J lost 3 bases, and 5 bases stayed unmatched. CDR3 DNA sequence: TGCGCCAGCACAAGACAGGGCGACACCGGGGAGCTGTTTTTT. Translated: CASTRQGDTGELFF.

This rearrangement joins TRBV6-1 to TRBJ2-1; tentative D call: TRBD2 (6 bases). Germline CDR1 MNHNS, CDR2 SASEGT. CDR3 length: 12 residues. V was shortened by 4 bases and J by 9 bases, with 10 bases between the two germline ends. The CDR3 reads CASSGGVGEQFF. The CDR3 DNA is TGTGCCAGCAGTGGCGGGGTAGGTGAGCAGTTCTTC.

The chain uses TRBV5-4 and TRBJ1-2; TRBD1 is a possible D gene (5 bases). The length of the CDR3 is 11 residues. V was shortened by 7 bases and J by 6 bases, with 10 bases between the two germline ends. Germline lookup yields CDR1 SGHNT and CDR2 YYREEE (reference sequence). The CDR3 sequence: CASGRVDGYTF. The CDR3 coding sequence is TGTGCCAGCGGCAGGGTAGATGGCTACACCTTC.

The gene calls are TRBV28 and TRBJ1-4; the match to TRBD1 covers 7 bases. There are 16 residues in the CDR3. Trimming took 2 bases from V and 5 from J; bases not matched to a gene: 8. Germline lookup yields CDR1 MDHEN and CDR2 SYDVKM. The CDR3 DNA follows: TGTGCCAGCAGTTTAGGCCCTCCGGGACAGAATGAAAAACTGTTTTTT. Its protein product is CASSLGPPGQNEKLFF.

The chain uses TRBV6-5 and TRBJ2-1; no clear D gene. CDR1 and CDR2 from the germline V gene are MNHEY and SVGAGI. The V and J ends lost 6 bases and 12 bases respectively, with 18 bases between them. The CDR3 has 13 amino acids. The DNA of the CDR3 is TGTGCCAGCAGCCTTTCCGCCTTTGCCGGGCAGTTCTTC. Translated, it gives CASSLSAFAGQFF.

This clone has more than one count but fewer than ten. The chain couples TRBV14 to TRBJ2-7; D might be TRBD1 (6 bases). The CDR3 has 17 amino acids. The V gene's germline CDR1 is SGHDN and CDR2 FVKESK. Deletions cut 4 bases from V and 5 bases from J, with 24 bases between. CDR3 in DNA: TGTGCCAGCAGCCGAAGATTCCGGTCACAGGGAAAGGACGAGCAGTACTTC. As protein: CASSRRFRSQGKDEQYF.

The CDR3 DNA follows: TGTGCCAGCAGATCCCCGGGACAGGGGGCGCGCACTGAAGCTTTCTTT. Encoded protein: CASRSPGQGARTEAFF. The rearrangement uses TRBV28 and TRBJ1-1; 12 bases map to TRBD1. The trim removed 6 bases at V and 4 bases at J, leaving 9 bases unmatched. Looked up from germline, CDR1 is MDHEN and CDR2 is SYDVKM. This CDR3 is built from 16 residues.

This rearrangement joins TRBV6-1 to TRBJ2-3, with 8 bases identical to TRBD2. The CDR3 has 19 residues. V was pared by 0 bases and J by 1 base, with 12 bases of the junction left unmatched. CDR1 is MNHNS, CDR2 SASEGT, per germline. The CDR3 region is CASSEAVGGGNTRTDTQYF. The CDR3 DNA reads as TGTGCCAGCAGTGAAGCGGTCGGCGGGGGGAATACCCGCACAGATACGCAGTATTTT.

The sample holds a few counts of this clone. The chain employs TRBV6-5 and TRBJ2-7, with 11 bases aligning to TRBD1. CDR3 length: 15 residues. Germline CDR1 reads MNHEY; CDR2 reads SVGAGI. The V segment lost 4 bases and the J segment 5 bases; nucleotides outside the gene matches: 7. CDR3 sequence (DNA): TGTGCCAGCAGTTTTACGGGACAGGGGGTCCACGAGCAGTACTTC. Residues: CASSFTGQGVHEQYF.

The chain combines TRBV19 with TRBJ2-4, with 8 bases aligning to TRBD1. J gave up 8 bases and V 7 bases, and 10 bases lay outside the gene matches. The CDR3 loop spans 14 amino acids. Germline CDR1 reads LNHDA; CDR2 reads SQIVND (reference sequence). Here the CDR3 DNA reads TGTGCCAGTACCCCGGACAGGGAAGGAGACATTCAGTACTTC. It encodes CASTPDREGDIQYF.

The chain combines TRBV29-1 with TRBJ1-2; 7 positions agree with TRBD1. CDR3 length: 14 amino acids. CDR1 and CDR2 from the germline V gene are SQVTM and ANQGSEA. The junction had 12 bases not matched to a gene; V was cut back by 7 bases and J by 4 bases. DNA for the CDR3: TGCAGCGCCCCCGGGGACAGCAGCTTCTATGGCTACACCTTC. It is translated as CSAPGDSSFYGYTF.

The chain combines TRBV10-2 with TRBJ1-5; unclear D gene. The germline gives CDR1 WSHSY, CDR2 SAAADI. This CDR3 has 14 residues. Trimming cost V 8 bases and J 0 bases, with 11 bases left between them. CDR3 region: CASAPGVSNQPQHF. As DNA, the CDR3 is TGCGCCAGCGCCCCCGGGGTTAGCAATCAGCCCCAGCATTTT.

The gene calls are TRBV7-6 and TRBJ2-5, with no clear D. The CDR3 covers 14 residues. The V gene lost 3 bases and the J gene lost 4 bases, with 12 bases spanning the gap. Germline V gene lookup returns CDR1 SGHVS and CDR2 FNYEAQ. The CDR3, as DNA: TGTGCCAGCAGCTTTGGTGGGCTCTCAGAGACCCAGTACTTC. Translating gives CASSFGGLSETQYF.

This clone was detected once. This rearrangement joins TRBV5-1 to TRBJ2-7, with D possibly TRBD1 on 7 matching bases. The CDR3 is 16 residues long. Germline V gives CDR1 SGHRS, CDR2 YFSETQ. V gave up 3 bases and J gave up 1 base, with 17 bases separating them. CDR3 in DNA: TGCGCCAGCAGCTACGGGATGACAGGGAGGTCCTACGAGCAGTACTTC. This sequence encodes CASSYGMTGRSYEQYF.

The chain employs TRBV7-6 and TRBJ1-1, with 9 bases lining up with TRBD1. The CDR3 length is 16 residues. Trimming at V came to 2 bases and at J to 7 bases, leaving 11 bases not matched to a gene. CDR1 is SGHVS and CDR2 is FNYEAQ in the germline V gene. CDR3 sequence: CASSLRPGQGFGEAFF. DNA of the CDR3: TGTGCCAGCAGCTTACGTCCGGGACAGGGTTTCGGTGAAGCTTTCTTT.

The chain couples TRBV3-1 (or the pseudogene TRBV3-2) to TRBJ2-7; D is ambiguous. The CDR3 has 15 amino acids. Germline V gene sequence: CDR1 LGHDT, CDR2 YNNKEL (reference sequence). V gave up 1 base and J gave up 0 bases, with 10 bases separating them. The CDR3 loop is CASSQVLGGSYEQYF. In DNA, the CDR3 is TGTGCCAGCAGCCAAGTACTCGGCGGCTCCTACGAGCAGTACTTC.

This clone was counted between two and nine times. The V and J genes are TRBV30 and TRBJ2-7; D is possibly TRBD2 (6 bases). Trimming removed 0 bases from V and 6 bases from J, with 12 bases in between. The germline gives CDR1 GTSNPN, CDR2 SVGIG (reference sequence). The CDR3 has 13 amino acids. In DNA form, the CDR3 reads TGTGCCTGGAGTGTACTCGGAGGGCCCGAGCAGTACTTC. Translated: CAWSVLGGPEQYF.